Each of the 9 T cell receptor beta chains below was sequenced from the same sample in a study of blood T cell repertoires in COVID-19. This table comes from immunoSEQ multiplex PCR, and its TCRdb copy is limited to in-frame clones, with some not included. The table records about 400,000 clones, around 90% of them present only once. Input material: PBMCs or T cells enriched from blood (not recorded which). These receptors were collected from a woman aged 35 to 49 with acute COVID-19.

The CDR3 sequence is CAWSVGSNQPQHF. CDR3 sequence (DNA): TGTGCCTGGAGTGTCGGTAGCAATCAGCCCCAGCATTTT. The chain employs TRBV30 and TRBJ1-5; D remains ambiguous. CDR3 length: 13 residues. The V and J ends lost 0 bases and 0 bases respectively, with 3 bases between them. CDR1 GTSNPN and CDR2 SVGIG come from the germline V gene (reference sequence).

This clone occurred many times. This chain connects TRBV18 to TRBJ1-6; D uncertain. V shed 0 bases and J shed 0 bases, with 3 bases lying between them. The CDR3 consists of 15 residues. Germline CDR1 reads KGHSH; CDR2 reads LQKENI. The CDR3 sequence is CASSPPVSYNSPLHF. DNA of the CDR3: TGTGCCAGCTCACCACCCGTCTCCTATAATTCACCCCTCCACTTT. Full variable domain (remainder filled in from reference TRBV18 and TRBJ1-6): NAGVMQNPRHLVRRRGQEARLRCSPMKGHSHVYWYRQLPEEGLKFMVYLQKENIIDESGMPKERFSAEFPKEGPSILRIQQVVRGDSAAYFCASSPPVSYNSPLHFGNGTRLTVT.

V usage is TRBV12-3 or TRBV12-4 and J usage is TRBJ2-1; no clear D gene. Deletions cut 6 bases from V and 4 bases from J, with 7 bases between. The CDR3 consists of 12 residues. CDR3 DNA: TGTGCCAGCAGCCCCCTATACAATGAGCAGTTCTTC. This encodes CASSPLYNEQFF.

The chain combines TRBV7-8 with TRBJ2-7; the D gene is possibly TRBD2 (5 bases). The V end lost 0 bases, the J end lost 0 bases, and 9 bases lay between the germline ends. Germline lookup yields CDR1 SGHVS and CDR2 FQNEAQ. The CDR3 contains 15 residues. CDR3 region: CASSLAGSASYEQYF. CDR3 bases: TGTGCCAGCAGCTTAGCTGGTAGCGCCTCCTACGAGCAGTACTTC.

The rearrangement joins TRBV7-6 to TRBJ2-1; TRBD1 agrees at 8 bases. Germline assignment: CDR1 SGHVS and CDR2 FNYEAQ. Trimming removed 0 bases from V and 5 bases from J; junction bases left unmatched: 6. The CDR3 consists of 16 residues. CDR3 sequence: CASSLAPPGGHNEQFF. The CDR3 DNA sequence: TGTGCCAGCAGCTTAGCCCCACCAGGGGGCCACAATGAGCAGTTCTTC.

The chain carries TRBV2 and TRBJ2-7; 8 positions agree with TRBD2. CDR3 size: 19 residues. Germline V lookup: CDR1 SNHLY, CDR2 FYNNEI. With V trimmed by 0 bases and J by 4 bases, 17 bases remained unmatched. This chain's CDR3 is CASSEALFAGGGAIYEQYF. CDR3 nucleotides: TGTGCCAGCAGTGAAGCGCTTTTTGCCGGGGGGGGCGCCATTTACGAGCAGTACTTC.

This chain uses TRBV24-1 with TRBJ2-2, with 8 bases fitting TRBD1. V gave up 5 bases and J gave up 5 bases; unmatched junction bases: 6. Per the germline V gene, CDR1 is KGHDR and CDR2 is SFDVKD. There are 15 residues in the CDR3. DNA of the CDR3: TGTGCCACCAGTGGCGCGCAGGGGGCTACCGGGGAGCTGTTTTTT. This sequence encodes CATSGAQGATGELFF.

The rearrangement joins TRBV5-1 to TRBJ2-7, with 10 bases fitting TRBD2. CDR3 size: 14 residues. The junction had 3 bases not matched to a gene; V was cut back by 4 bases and J by 2 bases. The germline gives CDR1 SGHRS, CDR2 YFSETQ. This CDR3 reads CASSTSGGAYEQYF. In DNA, the CDR3 is TGCGCCAGCAGCACAAGCGGGGGGGCCTACGAGCAGTACTTC.

The chain is built from TRBV6-5 and TRBJ2-7; 7 nucleotides line up with TRBD1. Germline trimming cut 6 bases from V and 2 bases from J; bases unmatched to any gene: 4. Germline loops: CDR1 MNHEY, CDR2 SVGAGI. This CDR3 spans 13 amino acids. The CDR3 coding sequence is TGTGCCAGCAGGGGGACAGATGCCTACGAGCAGTACTTC. Its translation is CASRGTDAYEQYF.